These T cell receptor beta chains were read from a single sample in a study of cytomegalovirus exposure and HLA in healthy donors. Here immunoSEQ multiplex PCR was the method, and the copy in TCRdb shows in-frame clones only, minus some. This sample has about 150,000 clones, with roughly 70% found just once. Sequencing was performed on PBMCs. These receptors all stem from a human donor in good health. CDR3s include the opening cysteine and the closing phenylalanine or tryptophan. The D gene is left open where the match is weak. A row's size may be missing; if present it is once, few, many or a size class.

DNA: TGTGCCAGCAGCCCAAGTGGGCGGGAGAGTTTAGAGACCCAGTACTTC
CDR3: CASSPSGRESLETQYF
J: TRBJ2-5
D: TRBD2
V: TRBV9
size: .

DNA: TGCGCCAGCAGCTTCCGACAGGGAGACGAGCAGTACTTC
CDR3: CASSFRQGDEQYF
J: TRBJ2-7
D: TRBD1
V: TRBV5-1
size: .

DNA: TGTGCCAGCAGTGGGAAGCGGATCTCCTACAATGAGCAGTTCTTC
CDR3: CASSGKRISYNEQFF
J: TRBJ2-1
D: .
V: TRBV6-5
size: .

DNA: TGTGCCAGCCGCCGAGACTCTGGAAACACCATATATTTT
CDR3: CASRRDSGNTIYF
J: TRBJ1-3
D: .
V: TRBV6-5
size: .

DNA: TGTGCCAGCAGCTCGCTGAAAGCCTTACCAGAGACCCAGTACTTC
CDR3: CASSSLKALPETQYF
J: TRBJ2-5
D: .
V: TRBV5-4
size: .

DNA: TGCAGCGCCTCCGTAGGGGGACAGGGCTACGAGCAGTACTTC
CDR3: CSASVGGQGYEQYF
J: TRBJ2-7
D: TRBD1
V: TRBV29-1
size: .

DNA: TGTGCCAGCACCATCTTAGCGGGCGCCGGGGAGCTGTTTTTT
CDR3: CASTILAGAGELFF
J: TRBJ2-2
D: TRBD2
V: TRBV11-3
size: few

DNA: TGTGCCAGCATCAAACAAGGGAGAAGGGAGCAGTACTTC
CDR3: CASIKQGRREQYF
J: TRBJ2-5
D: .
V: TRBV6-5
size: .

DNA: TGTGCCAGCAGCTTAGGGATTGGAGGGTCCAAAAACATTCAGTACTTC
CDR3: CASSLGIGGSKNIQYF
J: TRBJ2-4
D: .
V: TRBV7-9
size: .

DNA: TGTGCCAGCACCTCTCCGGGACAGGCGAACACCGGGGAGCTGTTTTTT
CDR3: CASTSPGQANTGELFF
J: TRBJ2-2
D: TRBD1
V: TRBV28
size: few

DNA: TGTGCCAGCTCGAGGGGACAGGCAATGAACAATGAGCAGTTCTTC
CDR3: CASSRGQAMNNEQFF
J: TRBJ2-1
D: TRBD1
V: TRBV18
size: .

DNA: TGCGCCAGCGACCAGTGGGAGAATAGCAATCAGCCCCAGCATTTT
CDR3: CASDQWENSNQPQHF
J: TRBJ1-5
D: .
V: TRBV5-1
size: .

DNA: TGTGCCAGAAGCGCAGAGGCCGGCAATGAGCAGTTCTTC
CDR3: CARSAEAGNEQFF
J: TRBJ2-1
D: .
V: TRBV5-3
size: .

DNA: TGTGCCAGCTCACCGGCGGAGGGTCCCATCAAAGTCAACACCGGGGAGCTGTTTTTT
CDR3: CASSPAEGPIKVNTGELFF
J: TRBJ2-2
D: .
V: TRBV18
size: .

DNA: TGTGCCAGTAGTATGGGGACAGGATATTTTCAGCCCCAGCATTTT
CDR3: CASSMGTGYFQPQHF
J: TRBJ1-5
D: TRBD1
V: TRBV19
size: .

DNA: TGTGCCAGCAGCTCTCTACCCGACAGGGTGGTGCAGTACTTC
CDR3: CASSSLPDRVVQYF
J: TRBJ2-7
D: TRBD1
V: TRBV14
size: .

DNA: TGTGCCAGCAGGGGCGGGGGCTCCTACGAGCAGTACTTC
CDR3: CASRGGGSYEQYF
J: TRBJ2-7
D: TRBD2
V: TRBV6-5
size: .

DNA: TGTGCCAGCAGCGTTATCCCGGAGGGCCACGAGCAGTACTTC
CDR3: CASSVIPEGHEQYF
J: TRBJ2-7
D: .
V: TRBV9
size: .

DNA: TGCGCCAGCAGCCAACTGCAGGGGGACGAGCAGTACTTC
CDR3: CASSQLQGDEQYF
J: TRBJ2-7
D: TRBD1
V: TRBV4-1
size: .

DNA: TGCGCCAGCAGCTTGTCCCTAGGGAGCGGGAGCTACGAGCAGTACTTC
CDR3: CASSLSLGSGSYEQYF
J: TRBJ2-7
D: TRBD2
V: TRBV5-1
size: .

DNA: TGTGCCAGCAGCGCGGATAGGGGATTTTACACTGAAGCTTTCTTT
CDR3: CASSADRGFYTEAFF
J: TRBJ1-1
D: .
V: TRBV7-9
size: .

DNA: TGTGCCAGCAGCTACGGGTTTGGCAGAACGAACACCGGGGAGCTGTTTTTT
CDR3: CASSYGFGRTNTGELFF
J: TRBJ2-2
D: .
V: TRBV7-3
size: .

DNA: TGCGCCAGCAGCCATGTTCTAGGGACAGGAAGCTACGAGCAGTACTTC
CDR3: CASSHVLGTGSYEQYF
J: TRBJ2-7
D: TRBD1
V: TRBV4-1
size: .

DNA: TGTGCCAGCTCACCGCGGGCAGCTTTCACCGGGGAGCTGTTTTTT
CDR3: CASSPRAAFTGELFF
J: TRBJ2-2
D: .
V: TRBV18
size: .

DNA: TGCGCCAGCAGCTCCCAAGGGGCAAATCGCGAAGCTTTCTTT
CDR3: CASSSQGANREAFF
J: TRBJ1-1
D: .
V: TRBV5-1
size: few

DNA: TGTGCCAGCTCACCTGGGGCTAGCGGGACCTCCTACGAGCAGTACTTC
CDR3: CASSPGASGTSYEQYF
J: TRBJ2-7
D: TRBD2
V: TRBV18
size: .

DNA: TGTGCCAGCAGCTTAGCAGACAGCTACGAGCAGTACTTC
CDR3: CASSLADSYEQYF
J: TRBJ2-7
D: .
V: TRBV7-9
size: .

DNA: TGTGCCATCAGTGAGAGTAGGACAGGGGGCTACGAGCAGTACTTC
CDR3: CAISESRTGGYEQYF
J: TRBJ2-7
D: TRBD1
V: TRBV10-3
size: .

DNA: TGTGCCAGCAGTTCTGGACTAGTGGGCGGGACCCAGTACTTC
CDR3: CASSSGLVGGTQYF
J: TRBJ2-5
D: TRBD2
V: TRBV5-6
size: .

DNA: TGTGCCATCGGGGGGAGCGGGAGTAATGAGCAGTTCTTC
CDR3: CAIGGSGSNEQFF
J: TRBJ2-1
D: TRBD2
V: TRBV5-4
size: few

DNA: TGTGCCACCGTACAGGTAAATAGCAATCAGCCCCAGCATTTT
CDR3: CATVQVNSNQPQHF
J: TRBJ1-5
D: .
V: TRBV6-1
size: .

DNA: TGTGCCAGCAGGCCTCCAGGGACAGATACGCAGTATTTT
CDR3: CASRPPGTDTQYF
J: TRBJ2-3
D: .
V: TRBV7-6
size: once

DNA: TGTGCCAGCAGCTTATCTAGCTTGGAGACCCAGTACTTC
CDR3: CASSLSSLETQYF
J: TRBJ2-5
D: .
V: TRBV7-9
size: .

DNA: TGCGCCAGCATCCCTGGTGGACAGGGGACGAACACTGAAGCTTTCTTT
CDR3: CASIPGGQGTNTEAFF
J: TRBJ1-1
D: TRBD1
V: TRBV5-1
size: once

DNA: TGCGCCAGCAGCCCCCTAGGCCGGAGGTCCTACAATGAGCAGTTCTTC
CDR3: CASSPLGRRSYNEQFF
J: TRBJ2-1
D: .
V: TRBV4-1
size: .

DNA: TGTGCCAGCAGCCCCCCGGAGGGGAGCTCCTACAATGAGCAGTTCTTC
CDR3: CASSPPEGSSYNEQFF
J: TRBJ2-1
D: .
V: TRBV11-1
size: .

DNA: TGTGCCAGCAGCGTAGGTGTAGATTCACCCCTCCACTTT
CDR3: CASSVGVDSPLHF
J: TRBJ1-6
D: .
V: TRBV9
size: .

DNA: TGCGCCAGCAGCTTGGCCGGCCAGGGGGACACTGAAGCTTTCTTT
CDR3: CASSLAGQGDTEAFF
J: TRBJ1-1
D: TRBD1
V: TRBV5-1
size: once

DNA: TGCGCCAGCAGCCAAGAGTCGGTGTGGGAGCAGTTCTTC
CDR3: CASSQESVWEQFF
J: TRBJ2-1
D: .
V: TRBV4-1
size: few

DNA: TGTGCCAGCTCACCACCAGGACTAGCCTCTAAGGTGCAGTACTTC
CDR3: CASSPPGLASKVQYF
J: TRBJ2-7
D: TRBD2
V: TRBV18
size: .

DNA: TGTGCCAGCAGCGAAGCGGGACCAGCTTACGAGCAGTACTTC
CDR3: CASSEAGPAYEQYF
J: TRBJ2-7
D: TRBD2
V: TRBV6-5
size: .

DNA: TGCGCCAGCAGCATGGGACAGGGAATCGGAAAACTGTTTTTT
CDR3: CASSMGQGIGKLFF
J: TRBJ1-4
D: TRBD1
V: TRBV5-1
size: .

DNA: TGCGCCAGCAGCTACCGGGACAGGGACACAGATACGCAGTATTTT
CDR3: CASSYRDRDTDTQYF
J: TRBJ2-3
D: TRBD1
V: TRBV5-1
size: .

DNA: TGTGCCAGCAGATCGGGGAAGAAACCTAGCTACAATGAGCAGTTCTTC
CDR3: CASRSGKKPSYNEQFF
J: TRBJ2-1
D: .
V: TRBV28
size: .

DNA: TGTGCCAGCAGCCCCTGGACAGGCGGTGAGCAGTACTTC
CDR3: CASSPWTGGEQYF
J: TRBJ2-7
D: TRBD1
V: TRBV7-9
size: .

DNA: TGTGCCAGCAGTGCGTCCGGGACAGGGGCTGGGGCCAACGTCCTGACTTTC
CDR3: CASSASGTGAGANVLTF
J: TRBJ2-6
D: TRBD1
V: TRBV6-1
size: few

DNA: TGTGCCACTAGGGGACAGGGGGGCTACGAGCAGTACTTC
CDR3: CATRGQGGYEQYF
J: TRBJ2-7
D: TRBD1
V: TRBV19
size: .

DNA: TGTGCCAGCGGGGTTGAGGGATTTGGGGCCAACGTCCTGACTTTC
CDR3: CASGVEGFGANVLTF
J: TRBJ2-6
D: .
V: TRBV2
size: .

DNA: TGTGCCAGCAGCTATCTTCGGGGGGAGCAGTTCTTC
CDR3: CASSYLRGEQFF
J: TRBJ2-1
D: .
V: TRBV27
size: few

DNA: TGTGCCAGCTCACCGTCAGTCGTCCCCAATGAGCAGTTCTTC
CDR3: CASSPSVVPNEQFF
J: TRBJ2-1
D: .
V: TRBV18
size: .

DNA: TGTGCCAGCAGCTTGAGCCACTCCTACGAGCAGTACTTC
CDR3: CASSLSHSYEQYF
J: TRBJ2-7
D: .
V: TRBV5-4
size: once

DNA: TGTGCCAGCAGTAAAACCGGGGCCCTAGGGACAGAAGCTTTCTTT
CDR3: CASSKTGALGTEAFF
J: TRBJ1-1
D: .
V: TRBV25-1
size: .

DNA: TGTGCCAGCAGCTTGATAGTGGGGCAGGTCTACGAGCAGTACTTC
CDR3: CASSLIVGQVYEQYF
J: TRBJ2-7
D: .
V: TRBV7-6
size: .

DNA: TGCGCCAGCAGCCTCTCTGCGGGTTTAGTCGAGCAGTACTTC
CDR3: CASSLSAGLVEQYF
J: TRBJ2-7
D: .
V: TRBV4-1
size: .

DNA: TGTGCCAGCAGTGACTCCTCCGGAACAGGGGGTGTTATCGGGGAGCTGTTTTTT
CDR3: CASSDSSGTGGVIGELFF
J: TRBJ2-2
D: TRBD1
V: TRBV6-4
size: .